This passage covers 13 T cell receptor beta chains from one sample sequenced in a study of Ad26.COV2.S vaccination and SARS-CoV-2 variants. Generated by immunoSEQ multiplex PCR, the TCRdb table keeps only in-frame clones and is missing some. The sample lists about 680,000 clones, roughly 90% seen once, with roughly 1.5% in the top ten. Specified treatment: 15 to 20 received Ad26.COV2.S at low or high dose, single or two shots; about five received placebo; per-sample allocation not given. Samples came from day 63 after the first vaccine or placebo injection. This material consisted of peripheral blood, taken in a trial of Ad26.COV2.S vaccine versus placebo. These receptors all stem from a person between 18 and 59 years old who received the Ad26.COV2.S COVID-19 vaccine or a placebo.

The CDR3 region is CASSWTPGSYNSPLHF. Written as DNA, the CDR3 is TGCGCCAGCAGCTGGACCCCCGGCTCCTATAATTCACCCCTCCACTTT. The chain couples TRBV5-1 to TRBJ1-6; D not resolved. This CDR3 is 16 amino acids long. V lost 3 bases, J lost 0 bases, and 10 bases lay in between. Germline CDR1 SGHRS, CDR2 YFSETQ. The complete variable domain, with remaining parts taken from reference TRBV5-1 and TRBJ1-6, reads KAGVTQTPRYLIKTRGQQVTLSCSPISGHRSVSWYQQTPGQGLQFLFEYFSETQRNKGNFPGRFSGRQFSNSRSEMNVSTLELGDSALYLCASSWTPGSYNSPLHFGNGTRLTVT.

This clone was picked up one time. The chain combines TRBV4-3 with TRBJ1-6; D unclear. This CDR3 is 13 amino acids long. V shed 0 bases and J shed 8 bases, with 5 bases lying between them. Germline CDR1 reads LGHNA; CDR2 reads YSLEER. The CDR3 is CASSQDGYSPLHF. The CDR3, as DNA: TGCGCCAGCAGCCAAGATGGATATTCACCCCTCCACTTT.

In its sample, this clone was seen a few times. This chain joins TRBV7-6 and TRBJ2-2, with a weak D call TRBD1 (5 bases). There are 15 residues in the CDR3. CDR1 and CDR2 from the germline V gene are SGHVS and FNYEAQ. V lost 1 base and J lost 6, with 12 bases in between. The CDR3 sequence: CASSLGSGASGELFF. CDR3 in DNA: TGTGCCAGCAGCTTAGGAAGTGGGGCGTCCGGGGAGCTGTTTTTT.

The rearrangement links TRBV7-2 to TRBJ1-1; no reliable D call. The CDR3 covers 13 residues. CDR1 SGHTA and CDR2 FQGNSA come from the germline V gene. The V end lost 6 bases, the J end lost 0 bases, and 8 bases lay between the germline ends. CDR3 nucleotide sequence: TGTGCCAGCAGTACAGTGGTGAACACTGAAGCTTTCTTT. The encoded protein is CASSTVVNTEAFF.

The rearrangement uses TRBV5-1 and TRBJ2-1, with TRBD1 as a possible D gene (5 bases). The CDR3 loop spans 15 amino acids. Trimming shortened V by 0 bases and J by 5 bases, and 12 bases separated the two germline ends. Germline V gives CDR1 SGHRS, CDR2 YFSETQ. The CDR3 region has the DNA TGCGCCAGCAGCTTGGATACCGCCAGGGACAATGAGCAGTTCTTC. It codes for CASSLDTARDNEQFF.

The V call is TRBV11-3, the J call TRBJ2-2, with D perhaps TRBD2 (5 bases). Germline V gene data show CDR1 as SGHNT and CDR2 as YENEEA. This CDR3 is 14 amino acids long. The V end lost 7 bases, the J end lost 4 bases, and 13 bases lay between the germline ends. The CDR3 is CASTQDGVTGELFF. DNA for the CDR3: TGTGCCAGCACCCAGGACGGGGTCACCGGGGAGCTGTTTTTT.

The chain recombines TRBV11-2 with TRBJ1-4, with D maybe TRBD1 (6 bases). There are 15 residues in the CDR3. V gave up 5 bases and J gave up 7 bases, with 17 bases separating them. Per the germline V gene, CDR1 is SGHAT and CDR2 is FQNNGV. The chain's CDR3 is CASSIGQLGGEKLFF. The CDR3 DNA reads as TGTGCCAGCAGCATAGGACAGTTAGGGGGTGAAAAACTGTTTTTT. Full variable domain (outside the CDR3, taken from reference TRBV11-2 and TRBJ1-4): EAGVAQSPRYKIIEKRQSVAFWCNPISGHATLYWYQQILGQGPKLLIQFQNNGVVDDSQLPKDRFSAERLKGVDSTLKIQPAKLEDSAVYLCASSIGQLGGEKLFFGSGTQLSVL.

The chain couples TRBV2 to TRBJ1-1, with 7 bases that match TRBD1. The V gene's germline CDR1 is SNHLY and CDR2 FYNNEI. This CDR3 spans 17 amino acids. V lost 4 bases to trimming and J lost 0 bases; unmatched junction nucleotides: 11. The CDR3 bases are TGTGCCAGCAGTGTATTACAGGGGAGTCGGATGAACACTGAAGCTTTCTTT. It is translated as CASSVLQGSRMNTEAFF. The entire variable domain, with the rest obtained from reference TRBV2 and TRBJ1-1, is as follows: EPEVTQTPSHQVTQMGQEVILRCVPISNHLYFYWYRQILGQKVEFLVSFYNNEISEKSEIFDDQFSVERPDGSNFTLKIRSTKLEDSAMYFCASSVLQGSRMNTEAFFGQGTRLTVV.

This clone was found a few times. V and J are TRBV12-5 and TRBJ2-2; 9 nucleotides match TRBD2. The CDR3 runs to 17 residues. CDR1 and CDR2 (germline): LGHNT, FRNRAP. V gave up 1 base and J gave up 1 base; unmatched junction bases: 4. CDR3 amino acids: CASGLARTSVNTGELFF. The CDR3 DNA reads TGTGCTAGTGGTTTGGCACGGACTAGCGTGAACACCGGGGAGCTGTTTTTT.

This chain joins TRBV7-9 and TRBJ2-1, with 8 bases that match TRBD1. Germline V CDR1 and CDR2: SEHNR, FQNEAQ (reference sequence). The CDR3 covers 16 residues. Trimming took 5 bases from V and 1 from J; bases not matched to a gene: 7. This CDR3 is CASSGPGGGSYNEQFF. CDR3 nucleotide sequence: TGTGCCAGCAGCGGACCAGGGGGCGGGTCCTACAATGAGCAGTTCTTC.

This clone was picked up a small number of times. This rearrangement joins TRBV19 to TRBJ1-2; D not certain. Trimming left V 3 bases short and J 5 bases short, with 10 bases between. Germline V CDR1 and CDR2: LNHDA, SQIVND (reference sequence). CDR3 length: 13 amino acids. The CDR3 region has the DNA TGTGCCAGTAGTATGCCGGAATATTATGGCTACACCTTC. Its translation is CASSMPEYYGYTF.

The gene calls are TRBV30 and TRBJ1-3; D unresolved. The V gene lost 5 bases and the J gene lost 0 bases, with 8 bases spanning the gap. The CDR3 runs 13 residues. Looked up from germline, CDR1 is GTSNPN and CDR2 is SVGIG (reference sequence). In nucleotides, the CDR3 is TGTGCCTGGCCGACCGCCTCTGGAAACACCATATATTTT. Translating it yields CAWPTASGNTIYF.

The sample holds many counts of this clone. J is TRBJ1-5 and V is TRBV6-1; D unclear. The CDR3 consists of 17 residues. Germline V gives CDR1 MNHNS, CDR2 SASEGT. V dropped 2 bases and J dropped 6 bases, with 20 bases sitting between them. The chain's CDR3 is CASSETLPTQSGQPQHF. As DNA, the CDR3 is TGTGCCAGCAGTGAAACCCTCCCTACGCAGTCAGGTCAGCCCCAGCATTTT.